This T cell receptor beta chain was profiled in a study of blood T cell repertoires in COVID-19. Study as a whole: Nucleic acid was either cDNA or gDNA, and it came from T cells, B-cell-depleted T cells, or PBMCs.

CDR1 is MNHNY and CDR2 is SVGAGI in the germline V gene (reference sequence). The CDR3 spans 14 residues. V lost 2 bases and J 6 bases, leaving 8 bases between the germline ends. Clones were read by immunoSEQ multiplex PCR, and TCRdb kept only the in-frame ones, dropping some. The sample lists 400,000 or so clones; around 87% were seen once. The receptor was derived from a human donor in a cohort sampled during active COVID-19. Input material: peripheral blood. The chain is built from TRBV6-6 and TRBJ1-6; the D gene is possibly TRBD1 (5 bases). CDR3 protein: CASSYDSLNSPLHF. In DNA, the CDR3 is TGTGCCAGCAGTTACGACAGCCTTAATTCACCCCTCCACTTT.